This T cell receptor beta chain was sequenced in a study of shared clonotypes between healthy human individuals. The data were produced by immunoSEQ multiplex PCR, yet TCRdb's version contains in-frame clones alone and is incomplete. There are about 2 million clones in the sample; about 95% occur only once, and under 1.5% lies in the top ten. Naive CD8 cells, CD45RO-negative and positively selected for CCR7, excluded terminally differentiated effector memory CD45RA+ cells. The CDR3 totals 15 residues. From germline, CDR1 is MNHEY and CDR2 SMNVEV (reference sequence). J lost 5 bases, V lost 8 bases, and 11 bases had no gene match.

This chain joins TRBV27 and TRBJ2-5; 10 nucleotides match TRBD2. Sequenced: naive CD8+ T cells sorted from blood. The clonotype comes from a man younger than 30 in good health. The CDR3 region has the DNA TGTGCCAGCGGAACCCAGCGGGGGGGGAGGGAGACCCAGTACTTC. Translating gives CASGTQRGGRETQYF.